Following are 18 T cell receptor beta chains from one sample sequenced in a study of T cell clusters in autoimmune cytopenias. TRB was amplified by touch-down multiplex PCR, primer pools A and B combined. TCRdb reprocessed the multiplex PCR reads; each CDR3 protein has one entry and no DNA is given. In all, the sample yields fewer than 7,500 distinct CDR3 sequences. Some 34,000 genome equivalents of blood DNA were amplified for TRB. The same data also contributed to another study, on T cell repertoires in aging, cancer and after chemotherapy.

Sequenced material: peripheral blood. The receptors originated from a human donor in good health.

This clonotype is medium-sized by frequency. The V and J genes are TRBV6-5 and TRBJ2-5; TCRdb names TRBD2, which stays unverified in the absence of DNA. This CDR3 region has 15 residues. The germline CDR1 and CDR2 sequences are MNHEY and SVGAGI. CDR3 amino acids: CASSYSVDSKETQYF.

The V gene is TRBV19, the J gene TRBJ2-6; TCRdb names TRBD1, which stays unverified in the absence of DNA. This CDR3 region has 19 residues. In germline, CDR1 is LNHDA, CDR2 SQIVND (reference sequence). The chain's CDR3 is CASSIVDHPGGAGANVLTF.

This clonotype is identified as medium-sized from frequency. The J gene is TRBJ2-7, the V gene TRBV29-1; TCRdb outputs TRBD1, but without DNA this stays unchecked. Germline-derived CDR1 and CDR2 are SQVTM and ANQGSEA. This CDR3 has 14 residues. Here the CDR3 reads CSVGGPQAGYEQYF.

CDR3 protein: CASSDGGVSTDTQYF. This chain joins TRBV6-6 and TRBJ2-3; the TRBD2 assignment by TCRdb is unverifiable without DNA. The CDR3 loop spans 15 amino acids. Germline CDR1 reads MNHNY; CDR2 reads SVGAGI (reference sequence).

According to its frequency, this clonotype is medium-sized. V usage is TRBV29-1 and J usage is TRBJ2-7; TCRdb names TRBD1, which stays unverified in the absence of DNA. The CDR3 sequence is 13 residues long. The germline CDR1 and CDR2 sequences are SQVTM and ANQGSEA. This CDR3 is CSVGTGDIYEQYF.

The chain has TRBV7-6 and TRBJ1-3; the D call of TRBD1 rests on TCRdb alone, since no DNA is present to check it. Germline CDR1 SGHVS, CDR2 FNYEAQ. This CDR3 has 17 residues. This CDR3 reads CASSLKGQLYSGNTIYF.

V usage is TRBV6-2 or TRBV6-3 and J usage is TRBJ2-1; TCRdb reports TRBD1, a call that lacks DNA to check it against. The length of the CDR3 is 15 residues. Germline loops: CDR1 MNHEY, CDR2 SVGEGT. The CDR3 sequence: CASGSGESSYNEQFF.

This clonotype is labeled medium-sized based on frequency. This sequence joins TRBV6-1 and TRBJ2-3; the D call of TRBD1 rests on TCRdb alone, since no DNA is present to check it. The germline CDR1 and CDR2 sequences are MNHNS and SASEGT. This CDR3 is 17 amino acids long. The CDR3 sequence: CASSEEVPGQGTDTQYF.

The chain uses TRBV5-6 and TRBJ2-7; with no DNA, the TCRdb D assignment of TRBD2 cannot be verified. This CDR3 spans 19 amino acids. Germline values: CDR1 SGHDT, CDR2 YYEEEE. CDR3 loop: CASSSPRGQGPSPIYEQYF.

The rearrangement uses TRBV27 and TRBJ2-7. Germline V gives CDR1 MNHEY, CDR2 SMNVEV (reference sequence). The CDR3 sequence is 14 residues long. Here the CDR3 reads CASSFFRGPYEQYF.

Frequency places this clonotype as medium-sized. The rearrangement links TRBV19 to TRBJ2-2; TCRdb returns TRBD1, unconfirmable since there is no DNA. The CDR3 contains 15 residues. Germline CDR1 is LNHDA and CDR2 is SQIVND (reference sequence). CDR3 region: CASSTTGDNTGELFF.

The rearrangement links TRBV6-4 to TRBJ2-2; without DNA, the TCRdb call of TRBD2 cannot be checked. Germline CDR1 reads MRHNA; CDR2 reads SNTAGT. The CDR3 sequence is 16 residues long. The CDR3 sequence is CASSDPSGGTTGELFF.

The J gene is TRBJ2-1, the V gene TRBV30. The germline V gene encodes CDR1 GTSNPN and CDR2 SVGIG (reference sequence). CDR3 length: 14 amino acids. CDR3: CAWSVGRVRNEQFF.

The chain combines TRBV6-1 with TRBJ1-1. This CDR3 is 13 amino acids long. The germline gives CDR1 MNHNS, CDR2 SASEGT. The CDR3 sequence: CASSPRRSGMPFF.

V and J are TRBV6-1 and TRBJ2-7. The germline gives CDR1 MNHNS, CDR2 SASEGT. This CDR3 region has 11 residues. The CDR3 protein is CASRENYEQYF.

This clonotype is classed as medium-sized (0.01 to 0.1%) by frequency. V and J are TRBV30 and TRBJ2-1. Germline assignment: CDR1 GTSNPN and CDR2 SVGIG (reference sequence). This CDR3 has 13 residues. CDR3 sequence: CAWSVFFDNEQFF.

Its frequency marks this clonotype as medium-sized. The CDR3 protein is CASSSGTRNGETQYF. This chain connects TRBV5-4 to TRBJ2-5; the TCRdb D gene call, TRBD2, has no DNA to confirm it. The CDR3 sequence is 15 residues long. Germline V gives CDR1 SGHNT, CDR2 YYREEE (reference sequence). The variable domain in full, completed from reference TRBV5-4 and TRBJ2-5, reads ETGVTQSPTHLIKTRGQQVTLRCSSQSGHNTVSWYQQALGQGPQFIFQYYREEENGRGNFPPRFSGLQFPNYSSELNVNALELDDSALYLCASSSGTRNGETQYFGPGTRLLVL.

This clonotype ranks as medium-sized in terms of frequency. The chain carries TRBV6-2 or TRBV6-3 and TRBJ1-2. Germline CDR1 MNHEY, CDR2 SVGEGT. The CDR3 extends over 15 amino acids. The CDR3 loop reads CASSYLLDGRYGYTF.